Given below is one TCR beta chain in context. Its antigen is unknown. The sample belongs to a study of T cells after yellow fever vaccination. Study as a whole: Where fractions had low cell numbers, libraries were prepared from them with the SMART-Seq v4 Ultra Low Input RNA kit. Overall study findings and caveats: Among primary-vaccination clones, most reappeared after the booster, at roughly 96% for CD4 and 85% to 90% for CD8. The secondary response was weaker, and its peak arrived faster, on day 5 versus 15.

Unmatched junction bases numbered 8, after V lost 1 base and J lost 5 bases. Germline CDR1 MNHEY, CDR2 SVGEGT. This CDR3 has 17 amino acids. For TCR, cDNA came from 5'RACE template switching, which added a universal primer site and UMIs. In TCRdb, the 5' RACE reads were re-called with MiXCR into one record per CDR3 protein. This sample has under 700,000 distinct CDR3 sequences, with about 15% found just once. The receptor comes from a man between 18 and 35 years old who received the YFV17D yellow fever vaccine. This specimen was PBMCs, taken about 5 days after the first yellow fever vaccination. This sequence joins TRBV6-2 or TRBV6-3 and TRBJ1-6; 7 bases are a match to TRBD1. The CDR3 here is CASSYWDSLMDNSPLHF. Written as DNA, the CDR3 is TGTGCCAGCAGTTACTGGGACAGCCTCATGGATAATTCACCCCTCCACTTT.